Only one count was recorded for the clone carrying this T cell receptor beta chain. The data belong to a study of blood T cell repertoires in COVID-19. Whole-study context: Specimens from acute and convalescent COVID-19 originated in the United States, Italy and Spain. T cells, B-cell-depleted T cells, or PBMCs supplied cDNA or gDNA.

Trimming shortened V by 5 bases and J by 7 bases, and 17 bases separated the two germline ends. This CDR3 region has 14 residues. Per the germline V gene, CDR1 is SGHTA and CDR2 is FQGNSA. Per the authors' pipeline: It was from reference gene primer amplification that nucleated cell counts were estimated. Profiled with immunoSEQ multiplex PCR; TCRdb holds only in-frame clones, not every one. V and J calls and clone size follow that table, whereas D and trimming were derived from the DNA. The sample has 250,000 or so clones; 70% to 90% are singletons. The chain employs TRBV7-2 and TRBJ1-2; perhaps TRBD1 as D (5 bases). Source material: peripheral blood. The source is a woman in her thirties or forties who had recovered from COVID-19. CDR3 sequence (DNA): TGTGCCAGCAGCCCCGGGGGGGGAGGGGTTGGCTACACCTTC. Translating gives CASSPGGGGVGYTF.